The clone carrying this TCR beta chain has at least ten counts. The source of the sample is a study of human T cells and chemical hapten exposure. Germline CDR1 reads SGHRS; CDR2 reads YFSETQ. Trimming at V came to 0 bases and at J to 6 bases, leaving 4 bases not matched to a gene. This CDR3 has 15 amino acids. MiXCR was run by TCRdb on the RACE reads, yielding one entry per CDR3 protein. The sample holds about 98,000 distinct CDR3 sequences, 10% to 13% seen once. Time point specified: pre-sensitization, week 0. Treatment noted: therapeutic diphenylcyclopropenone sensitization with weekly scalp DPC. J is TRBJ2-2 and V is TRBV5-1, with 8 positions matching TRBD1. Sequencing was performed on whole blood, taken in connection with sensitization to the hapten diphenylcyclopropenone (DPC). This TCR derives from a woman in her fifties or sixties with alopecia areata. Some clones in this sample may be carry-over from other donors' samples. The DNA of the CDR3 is TGCGCCAGCAGCTTGGAGGGACAGGTCGCCGGGGAGCTGTTTTTT. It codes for CASSLEGQVAGELFF.